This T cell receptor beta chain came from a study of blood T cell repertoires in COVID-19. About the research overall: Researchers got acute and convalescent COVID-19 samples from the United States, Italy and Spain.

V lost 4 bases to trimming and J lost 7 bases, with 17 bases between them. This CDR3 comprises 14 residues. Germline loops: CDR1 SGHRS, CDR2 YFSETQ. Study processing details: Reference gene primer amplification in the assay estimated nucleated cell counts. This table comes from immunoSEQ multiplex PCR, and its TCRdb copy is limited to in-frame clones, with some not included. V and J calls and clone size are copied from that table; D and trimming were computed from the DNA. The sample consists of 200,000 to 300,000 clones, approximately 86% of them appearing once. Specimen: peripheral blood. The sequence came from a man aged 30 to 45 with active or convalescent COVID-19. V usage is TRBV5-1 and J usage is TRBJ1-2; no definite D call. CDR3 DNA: TGCGCCAGCAGCCCAGACGGGGAAGCTGCTGGCTACACCTTC. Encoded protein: CASSPDGEAAGYTF.